The T cell receptor beta chain described here comes from a study of blood T cells in healthy people across ages (dated by TCRdb to about 2015). Study-level background: In model experiments, roughly one uniquely barcoded TCR beta cDNA molecule per two T cells was captured by template switching. To track age-related changes in TCR beta repertoire diversity, the study relied on deep sequencing normalized with unique cDNA molecular identifiers. The donors were divided into four age groups: young (average about 15 years), middle-aged (around 41), aged (around 67) and long-lived (about 80). To avoid experimental bias, donors of different ages were distributed randomly across sequencing lanes. The study analyzed two additional independent replicas of 1 million unique cDNA reads from the same blood draw for two donors, one aged 18 to 30 and one aged 80 or older.

On this clonotype itself: It has no known antigen specificity. One base away there is no much larger clone; base qualities are not given.

Paper-wide results and their limitations: Bulk unsorted PBMC profiling prevented conclusive comparison of naive and antigen-experienced compartments. Estimates of total diversity based on one million sequenced T cells were regarded as lower bounds and as underestimates. Observed TCR beta diversity correlated strongly with the percentage of naive T cells measured by flow cytometry. The CMV infection status of donors was not known, potentially confounding age-related changes in expanded clonotypes. As age increased, observed TCR beta diversity per million T cells dropped in a roughly linear way, and a significant reduction was already evident by age approximately 40. Compared with the aged group, the long-lived group had more naive CD4+ T cells, fewer expanded clones and increased TCR diversity, suggesting age selection.

Library preparation was by 5' RACE. The data were produced on an Illumina HiSeq 2500. The second PCR ran for about 6 to 12 cycles and used a J-beta primer mix along with a sample-barcoded 5' primer. A unique molecular identifier was introduced onto each TCR beta cDNA molecule by a template-switch 5' adaptor carrying 12 random nucleotides. Each sample yielded at least 3 million CDR3-containing paired-end reads. All of the RNA was converted into first-strand cDNA using the Mint cDNA synthesis kit, with a TRBC-specific oligonucleotide serving as the primer. Following uracil-DNA glycosylase treatment, all cDNA underwent a first 18-cycle PCR with the universal primers M1SS and BC2_uni_R. Regarding the original processing steps: Each sample was normalized by randomly selecting 1 million high-quality reads, each carrying a distinct molecular identifier. Instead of being binned into consensus sequences, reads with shared molecular identifiers were discarded. MiTCR, run with a Q25 quality threshold and the strictest error-elimination algorithm, handled CDR3 identification, clonotype clustering and error correction. A nonparametric unseen species model using Euler transformation provided a lower-bound estimate of total TCR beta diversity. TCRdb's own reprocessing of the public reads used fastp at Q25 and MiXCR and kept productive beta chains. CDR3 protein duplicates are merged, each entry listing the most common genes and DNA. The V and J calls follow TCRdb's processing rather than the paper's. This sample comprises over 950,000 distinct CDR3 sequences, 30% to 40% of them detected only once. The ten most abundant clones make up roughly 13% of the sample.

Donors were around 37 systemically healthy Caucasian individuals from Russia aged about 6 to 100 years. Approximately 10 milliliters of peripheral blood were collected from each donor into EDTA-treated Vacutainer tubes. Ficoll-Paque density-gradient centrifugation was used to isolate PBMCs, with at least 6.5 million per sample. Total RNA, at least 5.5 micrograms per sample, was extracted from PBMCs with Trizol reagent. The percentages of naive CD45RAhigh/CD27high T cells were determined by flow cytometry on a PBMC aliquot from every donor. The germline V gene (reference sequence) specifies MNHNY as CDR1 and SVGAGI as CDR2. Including the terminal cysteine and phenylalanine, the CDR3 comprises 15 residues. The read is trimmed to its CDR3 DNA, 45 bases read in frame from base 1. V ends up 0 bases short and J 7 bases short, with an unmatched junction base count of 8.

The TCR sequence derives from a man younger than 35 in good health. Recombination joined TRBV6-6 with TRBJ2-5; TRBD2 aligns with 7 central bases. Material for sequencing was blood. The DNA sequence reads TGTGCCAGCAGTTACTCCTCCCAGCCTAGCGGGACCCAGTACTTC. This yields the protein CASSYSSQPSGTQYF.